The clone carrying this TCR beta chain was counted a few times. Its antigen is as yet unknown. This record belongs to a study of CD8 T cells in ankylosing spondylitis. V was clipped by 1 base and J by 10 bases; unmatched bases: 9. The CDR3 is 15 residues long. Study-level points and caveats: Ankylosing spondylitis blood appeared to carry a characteristic TCR beta motif of under ten highly homologous variants.

From the 5' RACE reads, TCRdb called clonotypes with MiXCR, one entry per CDR3 protein. Here the sample spans 700,000 or so distinct CDR3 sequences, roughly 19% being singletons. The source material was blood, either unsorted or a sorted T cell fraction (not recorded which). This chain joins TRBV12-3 or TRBV12-4 and TRBJ1-4, with 7 bases identical to TRBD1. The source is a male donor with ankylosing spondylitis. CDR3 region: CASSLEGPRGGKLFF. The CDR3 DNA sequence: TGTGCCAGCAGTTTAGAAGGCCCCAGGGGGGGAAAACTGTTTTTT.